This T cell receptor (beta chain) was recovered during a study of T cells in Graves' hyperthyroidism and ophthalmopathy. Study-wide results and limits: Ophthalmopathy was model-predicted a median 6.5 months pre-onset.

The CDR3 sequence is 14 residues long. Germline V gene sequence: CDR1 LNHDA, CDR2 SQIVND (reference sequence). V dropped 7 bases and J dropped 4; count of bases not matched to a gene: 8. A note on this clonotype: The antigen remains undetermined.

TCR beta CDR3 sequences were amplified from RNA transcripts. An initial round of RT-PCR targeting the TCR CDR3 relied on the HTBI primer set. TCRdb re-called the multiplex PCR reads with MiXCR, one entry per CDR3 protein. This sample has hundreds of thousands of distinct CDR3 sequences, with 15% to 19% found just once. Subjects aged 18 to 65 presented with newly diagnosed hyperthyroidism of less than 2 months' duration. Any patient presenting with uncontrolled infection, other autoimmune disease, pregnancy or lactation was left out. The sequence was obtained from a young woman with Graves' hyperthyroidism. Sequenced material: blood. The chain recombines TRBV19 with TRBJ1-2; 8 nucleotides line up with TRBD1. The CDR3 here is CASTATGEGYGYTF. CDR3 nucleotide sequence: TGTGCCAGTACGGCGACAGGGGAAGGCTATGGCTACACCTTC.